Included here is one T cell receptor (beta chain) sequence, with context. Its target is unknown. The V gene end was trimmed by 2 bases and the J gene end by 6 bases; junction bases not matched to a gene: 13. The CDR3 is 18 residues long. Germline-derived CDR1 and CDR2 are LGHNA and YSLEER. This sample was included in a study of shared clonotypes between healthy human individuals. The study, taken as a whole, reports: Sharing across four donors was seen in 4% to 5.5% of naive CD4 clonotypes. Naive subsets tended to show greater estimated richness than memory subsets.

Clones were sequenced by immunoSEQ multiplex PCR, and TCRdb holds only the in-frame ones, with some missing. The sample contains around 1.9 million clones, 90% to 95% of which appear only once. Naive CD8 cells were CD45RO-negative, positively selected for CCR7, excluding terminally differentiated effector memory CD45RA+ cells. Every contributor of samples was a Caucasian grown-up residing in Nashville, Tennessee. This rearrangement joins TRBV4-3 to TRBJ2-6; 7 nucleotides match TRBD2. This sequence originates from a man aged 18-30 years in good health. Some clones in this sample may be carry-over from other donors' samples. The sequencing input was naive CD8+ T cells from PBMCs. CDR3 protein: CASSQSHRAGAEANVLTF. The DNA for the CDR3 is TGCGCCAGCAGCCAATCCCATAGGGCGGGAGCTGAGGCCAACGTCCTGACTTTC.